These 20 T cell receptor beta chains share one sample of origin, sequenced in a study of technical replicates of blood from a handful of donors. Profiling relied on immunoSEQ multiplex PCR, and the TCRdb table lists in-frame clones only, not all of them. The repertoire holds 75,000 to 90,000 clones, around nine tenths seen once, with around 0.25% in the top ten. Sequences were obtained from T cells isolated from PBMCs. The receptors here all came from a human donor in good health.

The chain links TRBV7-9 to TRBJ1-1, with 7 positions matching TRBD1. CDR3 length: 16 residues. V lost 2 bases and J lost 0; bases outside the gene matches: 6. Germline loops: CDR1 SEHNR, CDR2 FQNEAQ (reference sequence). The CDR3 spells CASSLHTGVLNTEAFF. The CDR3 DNA follows: TGTGCCAGCAGCTTACATACAGGGGTCCTGAACACTGAAGCTTTCTTT. The entire variable domain, with the rest obtained from reference TRBV7-9 and TRBJ1-1, is as follows: DTGVSQNPRHKITKRGQNVTFRCDPISEHNRLYWYRQTLGQGPEFLTYFQNEAQLEKSRLLSDRFSAERPKGSFSTLEIQRTEQGDSAMYLCASSLHTGVLNTEAFFGQGTRLTVV.

V gene TRBV2 combines with J gene TRBJ1-3; possibly TRBD1 for D (6 bases). CDR1 is SNHLY and CDR2 is FYNNEI in the germline V gene. There are 13 residues in the CDR3. The V end was cut by 9 bases, the J end by 2 bases, with 11 bases between. The CDR3 loop is CASNRAPGNTIYF. The CDR3 region has the DNA TGTGCCAGTAACAGGGCCCCTGGAAACACCATATATTTT.

For this clone: One end of the junction varies from germline; a read error may be responsible. J is TRBJ2-7 and V is TRBV6-5; D gene uncertain. This CDR3 region has 13 residues. Germline CDR1 and CDR2: MNHEY and SVGAGI. CDR3 residues: CASGYLSSYEQYF. The CDR3 nucleotides are TGTGCCAGCGGTTACTTGAGCTCCTACGAGCAGTACTTC.

The chain employs TRBV5-1 and TRBJ2-1; weak D call: TRBD1 (6 bases). The germline V and J ends were trimmed by 4 bases and 8 bases, with 16 bases remaining between them. CDR1 is SGHRS and CDR2 is YFSETQ in the germline V gene. The CDR3 totals 14 residues. CDR3 protein: CASSPKPGGHEQFF. The CDR3 DNA is TGCGCCAGCAGCCCTAAACCTGGGGGCCATGAGCAGTTCTTC.

This clone has just one count. This sequence joins TRBV5-1 and TRBJ2-5, with TRBD2 identical over 12 bases. V shed 4 bases and J 4 bases; nucleotides not matched to a gene: 2. This CDR3 contains 14 residues. CDR1 is SGHRS, CDR2 YFSETQ, per germline. In nucleotides, the CDR3 is TGCGCCAGCAGCAAACTAGCGGGAGGAGAGACCCAGTACTTC. Protein: CASSKLAGGETQYF.

The V call is TRBV5-1, the J call TRBJ1-3; D not resolved. Germline V gene data show CDR1 as SGHRS and CDR2 as YFSETQ. V shed 2 bases and J shed 4 bases, with 13 bases lying between them. This CDR3 has 15 amino acids. The CDR3 spells CASSFGGISGNTIYF. The DNA for the CDR3 is TGCGCCAGCAGCTTTGGTGGCATTTCGGGAAACACCATATATTTT.

The chain is built from TRBV6-6 and TRBJ1-1; 7 positions match TRBD1. With 6 bases clipped from V and 4 bases from J, the junction kept 5 bases outside the gene matches. The germline gives CDR1 MNHNY, CDR2 SVGAGI (reference sequence). CDR3 length: 13 amino acids. This CDR3 is CASRDRDSTEAFF. The CDR3 DNA sequence: TGTGCCAGCAGAGACCGGGACAGCACTGAAGCTTTCTTT.

This clone was picked up a small number of times. The V and J genes are TRBV7-2 and TRBJ2-7; 8 bases match TRBD2. Losses at the gene ends were 4 bases for V and 4 bases for J; bases not matched to a gene: 12. Germline values: CDR1 SGHTA, CDR2 FQGNSA. This CDR3 contains 16 residues. DNA of the CDR3: TGTGCCAGCAGCTCCGATCAAGCGGGAGCGGGTTACGAGCAGTACTTC. This sequence encodes CASSSDQAGAGYEQYF.

This chain uses TRBV10-3 with TRBJ2-2; D unclear. Germline CDR1 reads ENHRY; CDR2 reads SYGVKD. The CDR3 has 15 amino acids. The ends were cut back, 0 bases at V and 4 bases at J, with 9 bases in the middle. The CDR3 region is CAISESLVSTGELFF. The DNA of the CDR3 is TGTGCCATCAGTGAGTCCCTAGTGAGCACCGGGGAGCTGTTTTTT.

The rearrangement uses TRBV28 and TRBJ2-1; D is ambiguous. Trimming stripped 9 bases from V and 10 bases from J, with 4 bases between. CDR3 length: 8 amino acids. Germline CDR1 is MDHEN and CDR2 is SYDVKM. The CDR3 is CASTEQFF. For the CDR3, the DNA is TGTGCCAGTACAGAGCAGTTCTTC.

The J gene is TRBJ1-2, the V gene TRBV2, with D possibly being TRBD1 (5 bases). The CDR3 runs 13 residues. The germline CDR1 and CDR2 sequences are SNHLY and FYNNEI. With 6 bases removed from V and 3 bases from J, the gap between germline ends came to 11 bases. CDR3 sequence (DNA): TGTGCCAGCAGCGACCAAGGGGACTATGGCTACACCTTC. Protein product: CASSDQGDYGYTF.

This sequence joins TRBV7-3 and TRBJ2-3; perhaps TRBD2 as D (6 bases). Trimming removed 5 bases from V and 0 bases from J, with 15 bases in between. Germline CDR1 SGHTA, CDR2 FQGTGA. This CDR3 region has 16 residues. The CDR3 bases are TGTGCCAGCAGCCCCCTGGGCGGGGCTAGCACAGATACGCAGTATTTT. As protein: CASSPLGGASTDTQYF.

This chain joins TRBV28 and TRBJ2-2; D is unresolved. This CDR3 region has 12 residues. V gave up 6 bases and J gave up 2 bases, with 4 bases separating them. CDR1 is MDHEN, CDR2 SYDVKM, per germline. CDR3 amino acids: CASSLNTGELFF. CDR3 sequence (DNA): TGTGCCAGCAGCCTTAACACCGGGGAGCTGTTTTTT.

This clone is a singleton in its sample. The V call is TRBV27, the J call TRBJ2-1; 10 positions agree with TRBD2. The V and J ends lost 2 bases and 2 bases, in that order; junction bases with no gene match: 0. The CDR3 is 15 amino acids. Germline CDR1 MNHEY, CDR2 SMNVEV (reference sequence). CDR3 amino acids: CASSLSGRAYNEQFF. CDR3 nucleotide sequence: TGTGCCAGCAGTTTAAGCGGGAGGGCCTACAATGAGCAGTTCTTC.

The genes are TRBV30 and TRBJ1-5; tentatively, D is TRBD1 (5 bases). Germline V lookup: CDR1 GTSNPN, CDR2 SVGIG (reference sequence). The V gene lost 5 bases and the J gene lost 0 bases, with 8 bases spanning the gap. This CDR3 region has 13 residues. Here the CDR3 reads CAWGGDSNQPQHF. The CDR3 nucleotides read TGTGCCTGGGGGGGGGATAGCAATCAGCCCCAGCATTTT.

This clone was observed once. This chain links TRBV11-2 with TRBJ1-3; 11 nucleotides match TRBD1. Germline-derived CDR1 and CDR2 are SGHAT and FQNNGV. After removal of 5 bases from V and 14 bases from J, the junction contained 14 bases not matched to a gene. The CDR3 totals 15 residues. Written as DNA, the CDR3 is TGTGCCAGCAGCCTCAGTGGAGGACAGGGGGCCGGTGTATATTTT. This gives the protein CASSLSGGQGAGVYF.

V is TRBV7-6 and J is TRBJ2-1, with 9 bases identical to TRBD1. This CDR3 contains 15 residues. V lost 5 bases and J lost 7; bases outside the gene matches: 9. Germline CDR1 and CDR2: SGHVS and FNYEAQ. CDR3: CASSRTGDRVNEQFF. CDR3 nucleotide sequence: TGTGCCAGCAGCCGGACAGGGGATCGCGTAAATGAGCAGTTCTTC.

The chain recombines TRBV30 with TRBJ1-1; tentative D call: TRBD1 (5 bases). The CDR3 is made up of 14 amino acids. V lost 1 base, J lost 0 bases, and 9 bases lay in between. Per germline, CDR1 GTSNPN and CDR2 SVGIG (reference sequence). The CDR3, as DNA: TGTGCCTGGAGTGCGGGACTGCTGAACACTGAAGCTTTCTTT. The encoded protein is CAWSAGLLNTEAFF.

The chain links TRBV10-3 to TRBJ1-5, with 7 bases matching TRBD1. CDR3 size: 14 residues. J gave up 5 bases and V 3 bases, and 4 bases lay outside the gene matches. Germline loops: CDR1 ENHRY, CDR2 SYGVKD. The CDR3 sequence: CAISDQTGDQPQHF. The CDR3 nucleotides read TGTGCCATCAGTGATCAAACAGGGGATCAGCCCCAGCATTTT.

CDR3 residues: CASSQGTAEAFF. The CDR3 nucleotides are TGCGCCAGCAGCCAAGGGACAGCTGAAGCTTTCTTT. The chain joins TRBV4-1 to TRBJ1-1, with a weak D call TRBD1 (6 bases). The V end was cut by 1 base, the J end by 6 bases, with 6 bases between. The CDR3 length is 12 residues. Germline lookup yields CDR1 MGHRA and CDR2 YSYEKL.